This TCR beta chain was sequenced during a study of HIV-infected children after antiretroviral therapy interruption (dated by TCRdb to between 2018 and 2021). At the level of the whole study: Eight children, all with CD4+ count above 500 and viral load below 50 copies/ml, were included, of whom four were on planned treatment interruption and four were on continuous treatment. For the continuous-treatment arm, samples from the corresponding weeks 0, 48 and 150 were analyzed. The interruption group had a median age of around 9.1 years, compared with around 8 years in the continuous treatment group. Exposure to EBV and CMV had been recorded for most participating children. Samples from the interruption arm were taken at week 0, at week 12, at the end of interruption (week 24 or 48), and about 3 years after the study ended. Alongside measurements of thymic output, the study compared TCR repertoires of children on planned treatment interruption with TCR repertoires of children on continuous antiretroviral treatment. Overall results and qualifications from the work: The naive CD4+ Gini coefficient rose by the end of treatment interruption, suggesting clonal expansion, and returned to baseline by 3 years. The small number of patients is a limitation, and caution is needed when interpreting the data. The sorted CD45RA+ naive cells might contain minor non-naive CD45RA+ populations, such as EMRA or stem memory cells. In naive CD4+ repertoires of PTI patients, reduced CDR3 sharing between time points was observed after interruption began, whereas many sequences were found to be shared between end of interruption and 3 years later.

CDR1 DFQATT and CDR2 SNEGSKA were looked up in the germline V gene (reference sequence). The V end loses 5 bases and the J end loses 3 bases, and a stretch of 5 bases separates them. Spanning cysteine to phenylalanine, the CDR3 consists of 11 amino acids. Left in the record is the CDR3 DNA by itself, 33 bases read in frame from the first base. The protocol used for the library was 3' RACE. TCR libraries were generated from RNA by a 3' RACE protocol incorporating unique molecular identifiers so that PCR amplification bias could be corrected. Up to 12 amplicon libraries were pooled and sequenced on an Illumina MiSeq with v2 2x250 paired-end chemistry. As for the original processing: Decombinator was used to process the reads, assigning V and J genes and CDR3 and applying barcode-based correction of errors and PCR bias. Repertoires were subsampled to equal depth before Gini coefficient calculation using the R ineq package. CDR3 similarity was assessed with GLIPH, Hamming distance and a shared triplet metric. The raw public data were reprocessed by TCRdb itself: fastp quality trimming at Q25, MiXCR clonotype calling, in-frame beta chains only. Merged by CDR3 protein, the rows form single entries marked with the most common genes and DNA. These V and J calls rely on TCRdb rather than the paper's analysis. For this sample the table gives around 15,000 distinct CDR3 sequences, of which about 3.4% were detected only once. Of the sample, about 4.9% falls within the top ten clones.

At least ten counts were recorded for this clonotype. Its specific antigen is unknown. There are no base qualities to consult, and no much larger clone falls within one base. The treatment or condition label here, explained by the study, means: PENTA 11 planned treatment interruption arm or continuous ART arm. Children from the United Kingdom aged 2 to 15 years who had been given at least three-drug ART for at least 24 weeks were enrolled as participants. The study required cryopreserved PBMCs containing at least 5 million viable cells, and several candidate patients were excluded because of low viable PBMC yield. Using a FACSAria III cell sorter, naive CD4+ CD45RA+ CD45RO- T cells were FACS-sorted out of thawed PBMCs. The sorted cells were fixed, and RNA was then extracted with the RNeasy FFPE kit and afterward with the RNeasy Micro kit.

The chain is encoded by TRBV20-1 joined to TRBJ1-3; a confident D gene designation cannot be given. The starting material was CD45RA+ CD4+ T cells from PBMCs, obtained from a donor given antiretroviral therapy, either interrupted or continuous. Reading the label with the study, this specimen's cell subset or site is: naive CD4+ CD45RA+ CD45RO- T cells. This TCR was recovered from a child aged 2 to 17 with HIV. The sequenced DNA: TGCAGTGCTCAGATTGGAAACACCATATATTTT. It encodes CSAQIGNTIYF.